This T cell receptor beta chain was obtained from a study of CD8 T cells in ankylosing spondylitis. MiXCR, run by TCRdb on the 5' RACE reads, gives a single entry per CDR3 protein. The sample consists of about 700,000 distinct CDR3 sequences, around 20% of them appearing once. Trimming removed 2 bases from V and 4 bases from J, with 15 bases in between. The length of the CDR3 is 15 residues. In germline, CDR1 is LGHDT, CDR2 YNNKEL (reference sequence). To note about this clonotype: The antigen is undetermined.

Study-level findings and limits: The study identified a TCR beta motif of seven or eight highly homologous variants that appeared characteristic of ankylosing spondylitis blood.

This receptor was obtained from a male donor with ankylosing spondylitis. The sequenced sample was blood, either unsorted or a sorted T cell fraction (not recorded which). This chain links TRBV3-1 with TRBJ2-7; D is ambiguous. CDR3 coding DNA: TGTGCCAGCAGCCAAACGGACGGGCGACGGTACGAGCAGTACTTC. It specifies CASSQTDGRRYEQYF.